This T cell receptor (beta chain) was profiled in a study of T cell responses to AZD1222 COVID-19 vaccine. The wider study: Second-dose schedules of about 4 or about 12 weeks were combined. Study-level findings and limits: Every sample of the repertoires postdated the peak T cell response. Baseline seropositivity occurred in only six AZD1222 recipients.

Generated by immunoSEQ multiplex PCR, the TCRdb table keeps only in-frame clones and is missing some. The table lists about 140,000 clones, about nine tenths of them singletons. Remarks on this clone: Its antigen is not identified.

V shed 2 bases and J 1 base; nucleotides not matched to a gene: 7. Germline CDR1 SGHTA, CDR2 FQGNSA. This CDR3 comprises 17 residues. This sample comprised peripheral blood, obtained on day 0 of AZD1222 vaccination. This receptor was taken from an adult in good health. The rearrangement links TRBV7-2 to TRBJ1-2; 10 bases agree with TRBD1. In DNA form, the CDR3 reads TGTGCCAGCAGCTTAACCCTGGGGACAGGGGTTAACTATGGCTACACCTTC. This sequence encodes CASSLTLGTGVNYGYTF.